This T cell receptor beta chain was identified during a study of control samples from healthy donors and cancer patients. Details on this clone: This sample also contains other DNA sequences that code for the same CDR3.

CDR1 and CDR2 (germline): SEHNR, FQNEAQ (reference sequence). CDR3 length: 12 residues. Trimming pared 1 base from V and 3 bases from J, leaving 2 bases between. Repertoires were generated with immunoSEQ multiplex PCR, while TCRdb's copy carries only in-frame clones and drops some. The table records 250,000 to 300,000 clones, around 80% of them present only once. The receptor was derived from a woman in her fifties or sixties with lung cancer. V usage is TRBV7-9 and J usage is TRBJ2-3; D remains ambiguous. Sequenced input: PBMCs. The CDR3 DNA reads TGTGCCAGCAGCTTAGAAACAGATACGCAGTATTTT. It codes for CASSLETDTQYF.